This T cell receptor (beta chain) was identified during a study of blood T cell repertoires in COVID-19. Study-level background: The samples span acute and convalescent COVID-19 from the United States, Italy and Spain. The analysed material was cDNA or gDNA that came from T cells, B-cell-depleted T cells, or PBMCs.

Per the authors' pipeline: Estimates of nucleated cell counts were drawn from the amplification of reference gene primers. Only in-frame clones appear in the TCRdb table, and some are missing; sequencing was by immunoSEQ multiplex PCR. The V and J calls and clone size come from that table; D and trimming were worked out from the DNA. The sample carries a few hundred thousand clones, over 85% recorded once. This CDR3 has 16 residues. Germline assignment: CDR1 MNHEY and CDR2 SVGAGI. The J segment lost 3 bases and the V segment lost 0 bases, leaving 6 bases of the junction unmatched. Seattle patients were enrolled during active infection and followed longitudinally.

V usage is TRBV6-5 and J usage is TRBJ2-7, with 9 bases that match TRBD1. This TCR derives from a woman aged 60 to 75 with COVID-19, enrolled during active disease. Sequenced: peripheral blood. CDR3 loop: CASSYSIGQGYYEQYF. CDR3 in DNA: TGTGCCAGCAGTTACTCGATTGGACAGGGGTACTACGAGCAGTACTTC.